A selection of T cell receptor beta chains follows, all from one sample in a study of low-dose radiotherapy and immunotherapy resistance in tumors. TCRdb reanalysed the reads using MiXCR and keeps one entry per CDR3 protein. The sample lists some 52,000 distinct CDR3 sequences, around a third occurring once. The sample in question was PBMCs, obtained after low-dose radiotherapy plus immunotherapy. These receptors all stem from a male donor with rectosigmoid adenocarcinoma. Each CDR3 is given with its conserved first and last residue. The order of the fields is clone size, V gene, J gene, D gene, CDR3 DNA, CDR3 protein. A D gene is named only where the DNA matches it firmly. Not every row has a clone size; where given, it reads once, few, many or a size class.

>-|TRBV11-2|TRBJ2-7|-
TGTGCCAGCAGCCTTTTAGGGGGGACAGAGGACAAGTACTTC
CASSLLGGTEDKYF
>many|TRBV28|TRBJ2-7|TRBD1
TGTGCCAGCACCAGGACAGGGGGCTCCTACGAGCAGTACTTC
CASTRTGGSYEQYF
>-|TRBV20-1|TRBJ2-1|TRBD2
TGCAGTGCTCTCGGGACTAGCGGGAGGGCCCATGAGCAGTTCTTC
CSALGTSGRAHEQFF
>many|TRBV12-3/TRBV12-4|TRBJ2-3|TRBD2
TGTGCCAGCACCCAACGGGGGGGCGCCACCCATACGCAGTATTTT
CASTQRGGATHTQYF
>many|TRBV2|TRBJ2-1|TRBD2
TGTGCCAGCACCGGCTCAGCGGGGAGGTTCTTC
CASTGSAGRFF
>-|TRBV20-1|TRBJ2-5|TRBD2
TGCAGCTTCCTCCGGGGCGAGGGGACTAGACAAGAGACCCAGTACTTC
CSFLRGEGTRQETQYF
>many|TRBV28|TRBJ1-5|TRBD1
TGTGCCAGCGGCCGGGACAGCTATTCTCATCAGCCCCAGCATTTT
CASGRDSYSHQPQHF
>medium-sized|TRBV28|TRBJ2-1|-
TGTGCCAGCAGTCCACTAATCCGAACCGATGAGCAGTTCTTC
CASSPLIRTDEQFF
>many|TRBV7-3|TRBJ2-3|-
TGTGCCAGCAGCCGGTGGAGCACAGATACGCAGTATTTT
CASSRWSTDTQYF
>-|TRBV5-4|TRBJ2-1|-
TGTGCCAGCAGCTTGGTCGCCGAGGGCTCAAGTGAGCAGTTCTTC
CASSLVAEGSSEQFF